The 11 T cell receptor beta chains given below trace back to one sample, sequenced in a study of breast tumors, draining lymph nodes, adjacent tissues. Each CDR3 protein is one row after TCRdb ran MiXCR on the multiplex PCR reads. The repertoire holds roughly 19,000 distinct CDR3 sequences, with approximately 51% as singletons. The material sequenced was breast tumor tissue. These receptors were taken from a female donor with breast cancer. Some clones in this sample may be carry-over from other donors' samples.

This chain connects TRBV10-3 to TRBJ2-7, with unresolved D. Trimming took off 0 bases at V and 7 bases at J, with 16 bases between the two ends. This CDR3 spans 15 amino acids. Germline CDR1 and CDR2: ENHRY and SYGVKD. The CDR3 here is CAISESSGRTREQYF. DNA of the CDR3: TGTGCCATCAGTGAGTCCAGTGGCAGGACCCGGGAGCAGTACTTC.

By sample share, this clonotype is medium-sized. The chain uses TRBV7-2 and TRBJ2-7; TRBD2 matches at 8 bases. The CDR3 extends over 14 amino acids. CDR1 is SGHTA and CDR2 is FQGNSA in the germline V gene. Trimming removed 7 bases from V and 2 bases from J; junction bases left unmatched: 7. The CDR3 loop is CASTPGLVPYEQYF. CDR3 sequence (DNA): TGTGCCAGCACCCCGGGACTAGTCCCCTACGAGCAGTACTTC.

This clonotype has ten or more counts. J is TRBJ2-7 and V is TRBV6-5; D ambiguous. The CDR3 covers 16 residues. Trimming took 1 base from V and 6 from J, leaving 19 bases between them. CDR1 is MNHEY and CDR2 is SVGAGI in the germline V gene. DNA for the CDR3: TGTGCCAGCAGTTACTTCCGGGCCTCTGGGCCGGGCGAGCAGTACTTC. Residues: CASSYFRASGPGEQYF.

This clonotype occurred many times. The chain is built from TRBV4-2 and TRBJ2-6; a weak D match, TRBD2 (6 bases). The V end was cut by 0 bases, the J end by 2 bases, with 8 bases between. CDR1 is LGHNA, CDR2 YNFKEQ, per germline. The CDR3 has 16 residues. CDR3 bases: TGTGCCAGCAGCCAAGATGTAGCGGCTGGGGCCAACGTCCTGACTTTC. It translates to CASSQDVAAGANVLTF.

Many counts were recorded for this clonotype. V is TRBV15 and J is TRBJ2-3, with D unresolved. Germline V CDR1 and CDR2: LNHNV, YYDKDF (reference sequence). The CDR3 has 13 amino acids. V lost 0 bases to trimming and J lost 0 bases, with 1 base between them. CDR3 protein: CATSRDSTDTQYF. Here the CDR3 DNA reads TGTGCCACCAGCAGAGATAGCACAGATACGCAGTATTTT.

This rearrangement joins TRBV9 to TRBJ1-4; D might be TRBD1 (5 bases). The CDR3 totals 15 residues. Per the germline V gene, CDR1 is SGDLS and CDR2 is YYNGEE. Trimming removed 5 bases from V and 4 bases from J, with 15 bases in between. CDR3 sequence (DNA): TGTGCCAGCAGTCCGGTGGCAGGGCTTAATGAAAAACTGTTTTTT. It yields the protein CASSPVAGLNEKLFF.

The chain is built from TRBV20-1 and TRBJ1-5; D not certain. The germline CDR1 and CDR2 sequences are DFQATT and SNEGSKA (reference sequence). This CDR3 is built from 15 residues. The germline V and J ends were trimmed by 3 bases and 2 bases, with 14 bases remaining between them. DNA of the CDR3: TGCAGTGCTAGGGTTAAGCTTGGAGGCAATCAGCCCCAGCATTTT. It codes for CSARVKLGGNQPQHF.

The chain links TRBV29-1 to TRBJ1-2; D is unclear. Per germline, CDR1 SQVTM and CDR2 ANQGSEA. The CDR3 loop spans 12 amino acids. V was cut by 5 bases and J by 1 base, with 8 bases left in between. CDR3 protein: CSVYGSNYGYTF. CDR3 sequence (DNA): TGCAGCGTTTACGGGAGTAACTATGGCTACACCTTC.

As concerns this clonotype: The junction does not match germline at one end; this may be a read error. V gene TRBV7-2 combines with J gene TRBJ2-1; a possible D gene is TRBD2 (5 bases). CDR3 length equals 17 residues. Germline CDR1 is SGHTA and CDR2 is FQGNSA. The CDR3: CASSPLWSSGQDNQQFF. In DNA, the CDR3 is TGTGCCAGCAGCCCACTCTGGTCCAGCGGCCAAGACAATCAGCAGTTCTTC.

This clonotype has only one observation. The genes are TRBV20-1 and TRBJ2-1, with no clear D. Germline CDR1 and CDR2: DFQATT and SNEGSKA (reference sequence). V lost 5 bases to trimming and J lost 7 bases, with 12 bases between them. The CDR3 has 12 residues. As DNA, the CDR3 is TGCAGTGCTGCGAGTCCCGCAAATGAGCAGTTCTTC. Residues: CSAASPANEQFF.

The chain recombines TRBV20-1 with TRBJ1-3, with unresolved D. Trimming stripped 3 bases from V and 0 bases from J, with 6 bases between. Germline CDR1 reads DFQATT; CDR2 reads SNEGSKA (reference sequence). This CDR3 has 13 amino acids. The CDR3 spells CSASLSSGNTIYF. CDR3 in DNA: TGCAGTGCTAGCCTTAGCTCTGGAAACACCATATATTTT.